The next 22 T cell receptor beta chains were all read from a single sample in a study of OX40 agonist ivuxolimab in advanced cancers. Only in-frame clones appear in the TCRdb table, and some are missing; sequencing was by immunoSEQ multiplex PCR. The sample consists of tens of thousands of clones, around 90% of them appearing once. The sequencing used CD4+ or CD8+ T cells sorted from blood, collected in a trial of the OX40 agonist ivuxolimab. These receptors originate from an adult with an advanced solid tumor such as melanoma, head and neck, liver or kidney cancer.

The chain links TRBV6-1 to TRBJ2-7, with TRBD2 as a possible D gene (5 bases). Looked up from germline, CDR1 is MNHNS and CDR2 is SASEGT. The CDR3 totals 15 residues. V gave up 6 bases and J gave up 3 bases, with 18 bases separating them. The CDR3 sequence is CASRGEGAHFYEQYF. CDR3 coding DNA: TGTGCCAGCAGGGGCGAGGGAGCCCACTTCTACGAGCAGTACTTC.

The rearrangement joins TRBV7-2 to TRBJ1-2; 10 nucleotides agree with TRBD1. In germline, CDR1 is SGHTA, CDR2 FQGNSA. V was clipped by 5 bases and J by 4 bases; unmatched bases: 4. The CDR3 spans 14 residues. The DNA for the CDR3 is TGTGCCAGCAGCACCTGGACAGGGGGCTATGGCTACACCTTC. Translating gives CASSTWTGGYGYTF.

The genes are TRBV18 and TRBJ2-3; possibly TRBD2 for D (7 bases). Trimming left V 2 bases short and J 1 base short, with 19 bases between. Germline V gene data show CDR1 as KGHSH and CDR2 as LQKENI. The length of the CDR3 is 18 residues. CDR3 sequence reads: CASSPGSGGLGGTDTQYF. CDR3 in DNA: TGTGCCAGCTCACCAGGGTCCGGGGGGCTCGGTGGCACAGATACGCAGTATTTT.

V is TRBV7-6 and J is TRBJ2-7; TRBD2 matches 9 bases. The ends lost 2 bases at V and 2 bases at J; junction bases unmatched: 4. The CDR3 sequence is 15 residues long. The germline CDR1 and CDR2 sequences are SGHVS and FNYEAQ. CDR3 DNA sequence: TGTGCCAGCAGCTTATGGGCGGGAGGGCCCTACGAGCAGTACTTC. It encodes CASSLWAGGPYEQYF.

For the CDR3, the DNA is TGCGCCAGCAGCTTCAGGGGGAAGAATGAGCAGTTCTTC. Its translation is CASSFRGKNEQFF. The genes are TRBV5-1 and TRBJ2-1, with TRBD1 identical over 7 bases. J lost 7 bases, V lost 2 bases, and 3 bases had no gene match. This CDR3 region has 13 residues. Germline values: CDR1 SGHRS, CDR2 YFSETQ.

Written as DNA, the CDR3 is TGTGCCTGGAGCACAGGACACAATCAGCCCCAGCATTTT. The encoded protein is CAWSTGHNQPQHF. This chain links TRBV30 with TRBJ1-5; the D gene is possibly TRBD1 (5 bases). V lost 3 bases to trimming and J lost 3 bases, with 9 bases between them. The CDR3 is 13 residues long. Germline CDR1 is GTSNPN and CDR2 is SVGIG (reference sequence).

This clone was observed once. The chain has TRBV21-1 and TRBJ1-2; the D call TRBD1 from the table was never checked on the DNA. TRBV21-1 is a recognized pseudogene. The CDR3 runs 15 residues. The CDR3 spells CASIERQALLYGYTF. CDR3 in DNA: TGTGCCAGCATCGAAAGACAGGCCCTTCTCTATGGCTACACCTTC.

DNA for the CDR3: TGCGCCAGCAGCCTCGGGGCTTCCTACAATGAGCAGTTCTTC. The encoded protein is CASSLGASYNEQFF. The J gene is TRBJ2-1, the V gene TRBV5-1; D may correspond to TRBD1 or TRBD2 (5 bases each). The CDR3 has 14 residues. V gave up 4 bases and J gave up 1 base, with 9 bases separating them. From germline, CDR1 is SGHRS and CDR2 YFSETQ. The variable domain in full, completed from reference TRBV5-1 and TRBJ2-1, reads KAGVTQTPRYLIKTRGQQVTLSCSPISGHRSVSWYQQTPGQGLQFLFEYFSETQRNKGNFPGRFSGRQFSNSRSEMNVSTLELGDSALYLCASSLGASYNEQFFGPGTRLTVL.

The chain combines TRBV2 with TRBJ1-6; D call uncertain. This CDR3 is 13 amino acids long. V was cut by 1 base and J by 7 bases, with 5 bases left in between. In germline, CDR1 is SNHLY, CDR2 FYNNEI. The CDR3 DNA reads TGTGCCAGCAGTGAAGAGTGGAATTCACCCCTCCACTTT. It encodes CASSEEWNSPLHF. The variable domain in full, completed from reference TRBV2 and TRBJ1-6, reads EPEVTQTPSHQVTQMGQEVILRCVPISNHLYFYWYRQILGQKVEFLVSFYNNEISEKSEIFDDQFSVERPDGSNFTLKIRSTKLEDSAMYFCASSEEWNSPLHFGNGTRLTVT.

This chain links TRBV6-5 with TRBJ2-7; D is undetermined. Trimming took 8 bases from V and 0 from J, leaving 11 bases between them. The CDR3 is made up of 13 amino acids. CDR1 is MNHEY and CDR2 is SVGAGI in the germline V gene. For the CDR3, the DNA is TGTGCCAGCGGCCACCTAGGCTCCTACGAGCAGTACTTC. This sequence encodes CASGHLGSYEQYF.

The CDR3 nucleotides read TGTGCCAGCAGTACCAATACCGGTCTTGGGCAGCCCCAGCATTTT. As protein: CASSTNTGLGQPQHF. The chain links TRBV28 to TRBJ1-5; D gene ambiguous. Germline values: CDR1 MDHEN, CDR2 SYDVKM. The CDR3 has 15 residues. The V end was cut by 5 bases, the J end by 7 bases, with 18 bases between.

The rearrangement links TRBV29-1 to TRBJ1-2; D is uncertain. V was clipped by 4 bases and J by 0 bases, with 6 bases between them. Germline V gene lookup returns CDR1 SQVTM and CDR2 ANQGSEA. The CDR3 loop spans 12 amino acids. This CDR3 is CSVGSPNYGYTF. The CDR3 nucleotides read TGCAGCGTTGGATCGCCTAACTATGGCTACACCTTC.

This rearrangement joins TRBV15 to TRBJ2-1, with D perhaps given as TRBD1 or TRBD2 (5 bases each). The germline V gene encodes CDR1 LNHNV and CDR2 YYDKDF (reference sequence). The CDR3 sequence is 16 residues long. Between the trimmed V and J ends, which lost 5 bases and 3 bases, there was a span of 17 bases. As DNA, the CDR3 is TGTGCCACCAGCCCAAGGGACGGGATGGTCTACAATGAGCAGTTCTTC. It specifies CATSPRDGMVYNEQFF.

This clone came up once. V gene TRBV4-1 combines with J gene TRBJ2-5; a possible D gene is TRBD2 (6 bases). Trimming removed 0 bases at V and 5 bases at J, with 16 bases between. The germline CDR1 and CDR2 sequences are MGHRA and YSYEKL. The CDR3 runs to 16 residues. CDR3 nucleotides: TGCGCCAGCAGCCAAGATGGGTTCACTAGCACGGAGACCCAGTACTTC. Residues: CASSQDGFTSTETQYF.

The CDR3 DNA is TGCGCCAGCAGCCCGGCATTCGCATCCTACAATGAGCAGTTCTTC. Translated: CASSPAFASYNEQFF. The V gene is TRBV5-1, the J gene TRBJ2-1; D unclear. The CDR3 loop spans 15 amino acids. The germline CDR1 and CDR2 sequences are SGHRS and YFSETQ. V was clipped by 4 bases and J by 1 base, with 12 bases between them.

The V and J genes are TRBV18 and TRBJ1-2; TRBD1 might be the D (5 bases). From germline, CDR1 is KGHSH and CDR2 LQKENI. V lost 4 bases to trimming and J lost 7 bases, with 19 bases between them. There are 15 residues in the CDR3. CDR3 sequence: CASSRRDSRRGGYTF. The CDR3 DNA sequence: TGTGCCAGCTCACGCCGGGACTCTCGTCGTGGTGGCTACACCTTC.

The genes are TRBV29-1 and TRBJ2-1, with 9 bases fitting TRBD2. The trim removed 1 base at V and 7 bases at J, leaving 8 bases unmatched. This CDR3 is 15 amino acids long. The V gene's germline CDR1 is SQVTM and CDR2 ANQGSEA. The CDR3 here is CSVEGLAGAPNEQFF. The CDR3 bases are TGCAGCGTTGAAGGCTTAGCGGGAGCGCCAAATGAGCAGTTCTTC.

The table lists this clone with a few counts. The chain couples TRBV2 to TRBJ2-3; D may be TRBD1 (6 bases). This CDR3 is 14 amino acids long. Germline V gene data show CDR1 as SNHLY and CDR2 as FYNNEI. V was trimmed by 2 bases and J by 4 bases, leaving 10 bases between them. Written as DNA, the CDR3 is TGTGCCAGCAGTGAAACCAGGGGCCCAGATACGCAGTATTTT. Amino acids: CASSETRGPDTQYF.

The V call is TRBV5-1, the J call TRBJ2-6, with D uncertain. Germline values: CDR1 SGHRS, CDR2 YFSETQ. CDR3 length: 15 residues. V lost 1 base and J lost 0, with 5 bases in between. CDR3 DNA sequence: TGCGCCAGCAGCTTGATGGTCTCTGGGGCCAACGTCCTGACTTTC. Translated: CASSLMVSGANVLTF.

A word on this clone: This sample also contains other DNA sequences that code for the same CDR3. This chain uses TRBV5-1 with TRBJ2-3; 11 bases agree with TRBD2. The CDR3 contains 15 residues. After removal of 0 bases from V and 5 bases from J, the junction contained 2 bases not matched to a gene. CDR1 is SGHRS and CDR2 is YFSETQ in the germline V gene. The CDR3 here is CASSLGLAGGDTQYF. The CDR3 DNA follows: TGCGCCAGCAGCTTGGGGCTAGCGGGAGGAGATACGCAGTATTTT.

The chain links TRBV10-3 to TRBJ2-6; D may be TRBD1 or TRBD2 (6 bases each). V was cut by 3 bases and J by 4 bases, with 10 bases left in between. Germline CDR1 and CDR2: ENHRY and SYGVKD. The CDR3 consists of 15 residues. CDR3: CAISEGGQGANVLTF. The CDR3 region has the DNA TGTGCCATCAGTGAAGGGGGGCAAGGGGCCAACGTCCTGACTTTC.

The V gene is TRBV18, the J gene TRBJ2-3, with 7 bases that match TRBD2. Germline V CDR1 and CDR2: KGHSH, LQKENI. The V and J ends lost 3 bases and 5 bases, in that order; junction bases with no gene match: 11. The CDR3 loop spans 16 amino acids. The CDR3 DNA is TGTGCCAGCTCACCCGGATTTGGGGAGGGTGAAGATACGCAGTATTTT. Protein sequence: CASSPGFGEGEDTQYF. The full variable domain, its missing parts supplied by reference TRBV18 and TRBJ2-3, is NAGVMQNPRHLVRRRGQEARLRCSPMKGHSHVYWYRQLPEEGLKFMVYLQKENIIDESGMPKERFSAEFPKEGPSILRIQQVVRGDSAAYFCASSPGFGEGEDTQYFGPGTRLTVL.